The 17 T cell receptor beta chains in this list originate from one sample, sequenced in a study of cytomegalovirus exposure and HLA in healthy donors. Primers: 60 Vbeta forward and 13 Jbeta reverse. Produced via immunoSEQ multiplex PCR; TCRdb's table is partial and in-frame only. The sample has roughly 100,000 clones, roughly 80% seen once. The material sequenced was PBMCs. These receptors came from a man aged 25 to 40 in good health and CMV-seropositive.

This rearrangement joins TRBV29-1 to TRBJ2-2; 10 bases agree with TRBD1. V lost 6 bases to trimming and J lost 4 bases; unmatched junction nucleotides: 8. CDR1 and CDR2 from the germline V gene are SQVTM and ANQGSEA. The CDR3 loop spans 15 amino acids. CDR3 bases: TGCAGCGTCTCCAGGACAGGGGGATTCACCGGGGAGCTGTTTTTT. Its translation is CSVSRTGGFTGELFF.

The chain carries TRBV19 and TRBJ2-5; weak D call: TRBD2 (6 bases). Between the trimmed V and J ends, which lost 1 base and 5 bases, there was a span of 17 bases. The germline gives CDR1 LNHDA, CDR2 SQIVND (reference sequence). The CDR3 is made up of 16 amino acids. CDR3 coding DNA: TGTGCCAGTAGTATAGTGAGGAGGGGTGAGCGGGAGACCCAGTACTTC. Translating gives CASSIVRRGERETQYF.

This chain links TRBV2 with TRBJ1-5; 8 nucleotides match TRBD1. Trimming took 6 bases from V and 7 from J; bases not matched to a gene: 8. Germline CDR1 SNHLY, CDR2 FYNNEI. This CDR3 spans 14 amino acids. The CDR3 sequence is CASSLQGARQPQHF. DNA of the CDR3: TGTGCCAGCAGCCTCCAGGGGGCACGGCAGCCCCAGCATTTT. The full variable domain, with the rest looked up from reference TRBV2 and TRBJ1-5, is EPEVTQTPSHQVTQMGQEVILRCVPISNHLYFYWYRQILGQKVEFLVSFYNNEISEKSEIFDDQFSVERPDGSNFTLKIRSTKLEDSAMYFCASSLQGARQPQHFGDGTRLSIL.

This clone was seen only once. The chain has TRBV21-1 and TRBJ2-3; TRBD2 is the table's D call and was not checked against the DNA. TRBV21-1 is deemed a pseudogene. This CDR3 region has 15 residues. The CDR3 sequence is CASSKEGRGTDTQYF. In nucleotides, the CDR3 is TGTGCCAGCAGCAAAGAGGGGAGGGGCACAGATACGCAGTATTTT.

Of note for this clone: The germline gene is not matched at one end of the junction; a read error may be the cause. The rearrangement uses TRBV7-7 and TRBJ2-4; maybe TRBD2 (5 bases). The germline CDR1 and CDR2 sequences are SSHAT and FNYEAQ (reference sequence). This CDR3 is 14 amino acids long. CDR3: CASRSRGAKNIQYF. CDR3 in DNA: TGTGCTAGCAGGTCCCGGGGAGCCAAAAACATTCAGTACTTC.

The chain employs TRBV30 and TRBJ2-2; D gene unclear. The DNA end is a closer match to TRBJ1-3, so the J assignment may be wrong. Germline assignment: CDR1 GTSNPN and CDR2 SVGIG (reference sequence). This CDR3 has 14 amino acids. CDR3 nucleotide sequence: TGTGCCTGGGGCCGAGGGCCCTCTGGAAACACCATATATTTT. Translated, it gives CAWGRGPSGNTIYF.

The chain joins TRBV2 to TRBJ2-5, with a tentative D call TRBD1 (5 bases). The V gene's germline CDR1 is SNHLY and CDR2 FYNNEI. The CDR3 has 15 amino acids. V was clipped by 6 bases and J by 3 bases, with 17 bases between them. The CDR3 loop reads CASSAPQARKETQYF. As DNA, the CDR3 is TGTGCCAGCAGCGCCCCACAGGCCCGAAAAGAGACCCAGTACTTC.

This sequence joins TRBV7-8 and TRBJ1-2; a possible D gene is TRBD1 (6 bases). This CDR3 is built from 14 residues. Germline V gene sequence: CDR1 SGHVS, CDR2 FQNEAQ. The ends were cut back, 5 bases at V and 2 bases at J, with 12 bases in the middle. The CDR3 spells CASSPGTWNYGYTF. CDR3 DNA: TGTGCCAGCAGCCCGGGGACATGGAACTATGGCTACACCTTC.

The chain has TRBV18 and TRBJ2-2; a possible D gene is TRBD1 (7 bases). The germline CDR1 and CDR2 sequences are KGHSH and LQKENI. V was trimmed by 6 bases and J by 4 bases, leaving 15 bases between them. The CDR3 extends over 15 amino acids. The CDR3 coding sequence is TGTGCCAGCTCGGAGAGACAGGGAGGCACCGGGGAGCTGTTTTTT. This codes for CASSERQGGTGELFF. Based on the CDR3 plus reference TRBV18 and TRBJ2-2, the full variable domain is NAGVMQNPRHLVRRRGQEARLRCSPMKGHSHVYWYRQLPEEGLKFMVYLQKENIIDESGMPKERFSAEFPKEGPSILRIQQVVRGDSAAYFCASSERQGGTGELFFGEGSRLTVL.

This clone was counted a few times. The V call is TRBV10-1, the J call TRBJ2-3; 7 nucleotides match TRBD2. CDR1 and CDR2 (germline): WNHNN, SYGVQD (reference sequence). Germline trimming cut 4 bases from V and 0 bases from J; bases unmatched to any gene: 10. CDR3 length: 17 residues. The CDR3 reads CASSVGASGTSTDTQYF. Written as DNA, the CDR3 is TGCGCCAGCAGTGTTGGCGCTAGCGGAACCAGCACAGATACGCAGTATTTT.

The CDR3 nucleotides are TGTGCCTGGAGTGCTGGACAGGGATACACCATATATTTT. Protein product: CAWSAGQGYTIYF. The rearrangement uses TRBV30 and TRBJ1-3; TRBD1 matches at 8 bases. The J segment lost 8 bases and the V segment lost 1 base, leaving 4 bases of the junction unmatched. Germline V gene lookup returns CDR1 GTSNPN and CDR2 SVGIG (reference sequence). The CDR3 extends over 13 amino acids.

This clone has a handful of counts. J is TRBJ2-7 and V is TRBV11-2; 8 nucleotides match TRBD1. V lost 2 bases to trimming and J lost 6 bases; unmatched junction nucleotides: 9. Germline V gives CDR1 SGHAT, CDR2 FQNNGV. This CDR3 is built from 15 residues. The DNA of the CDR3 is TGTGCCAGCAGCTTAACAAGGACAGGGACAGGCGAGCAGTACTTC. Amino acids: CASSLTRTGTGEQYF.

The J gene is TRBJ1-5, the V gene TRBV4-1; 10 bases line up with TRBD1. CDR1 MGHRA and CDR2 YSYEKL come from the germline V gene. The CDR3 is 14 residues long. Trimming cost V 5 bases and J 11 bases; bases outside gene matches: 9. The CDR3 protein is CASSKGDRGAAQHF. In DNA, the CDR3 is TGCGCCAGCAGCAAAGGGGACAGGGGCGCGGCCCAGCATTTT.

This rearrangement joins TRBV5-4 to TRBJ1-4, with 10 bases that match TRBD1. Germline CDR1 is SGHNT and CDR2 is YYREEE (reference sequence). Trimming at V came to 3 bases and at J to 7 bases, leaving 6 bases not matched to a gene. The CDR3 has 15 residues. The CDR3 sequence: CASSSGQGRAEKLFF. CDR3 DNA sequence: TGTGCCAGCAGCTCGGGACAGGGGAGGGCTGAAAAACTGTTTTTT.

J is TRBJ1-3 and V is TRBV29-1; D might be TRBD1 (5 bases). CDR1 is SQVTM and CDR2 is ANQGSEA in the germline V gene. V gave up 4 bases and J gave up 0 bases, with 7 bases separating them. This CDR3 is built from 13 residues. CDR3 in amino acids: CSVVRGSGNTIYF. The DNA for the CDR3 is TGCAGCGTTGTTAGGGGCTCTGGAAACACCATATATTTT.

The V call is TRBV4-1, the J call TRBJ2-7; D is undetermined. There are 14 residues in the CDR3. CDR1 and CDR2 (germline): MGHRA, YSYEKL. The V gene lost 1 base and the J gene lost 6 bases, with 13 bases spanning the gap. The CDR3 nucleotides are TGCGCCAGCAGCCAAGCACAGCCCGACCGCGAGCAGTACTTC. It codes for CASSQAQPDREQYF.

V gene TRBV6-6 combines with J gene TRBJ1-1; tentative D call: TRBD1 (5 bases). The V end lost 8 bases, the J end lost 3 bases, and 19 bases lay between the germline ends. The CDR3 has 15 residues. Germline V gene data show CDR1 as MNHNY and CDR2 as SVGAGI (reference sequence). DNA for the CDR3: TGTGCCAGCGGCTCAAACCCTGGGGGGGACACTGAAGCTTTCTTT. Protein sequence: CASGSNPGGDTEAFF.